This entry lists 13 T cell receptor beta chains sequenced from one sample in a study of CD8 T cells in ankylosing spondylitis. General study findings and limits: For ankylosing spondylitis blood, a TCR beta motif of about 8 highly homologous variants appeared characteristic.

These TCRs are of unknown antigen specificity. TCRdb re-called the 5' RACE reads through MiXCR, storing one row per CDR3 protein. The sample shows fewer than 500,000 distinct CDR3 sequences, 20% to 25% of them seen only once. Sequenced: blood, either unsorted or a sorted T cell fraction (not recorded which). The receptors shown here come from a male donor with ankylosing spondylitis.

This clonotype has at least ten counts. The chain couples TRBV28 to TRBJ2-7; 7 bases agree with TRBD1. The trim removed 6 bases at V and 1 base at J, leaving 0 bases unmatched. Germline loops: CDR1 MDHEN, CDR2 SYDVKM. The CDR3 runs 12 residues. The CDR3 spells CASRTGSYEQYF. Here the CDR3 DNA reads TGTGCCAGCAGGACAGGGTCCTACGAGCAGTACTTC.

This chain connects TRBV12-3 or TRBV12-4 to TRBJ1-3; D remains unclear. This CDR3 region has 14 residues. V dropped 1 base and J dropped 0 bases, with 4 bases sitting between them. The CDR3 sequence is CASSLEVSGNTIYF. The CDR3 coding sequence is TGTGCCAGCAGTTTAGAGGTCTCTGGAAACACCATATATTTT.

CDR3 residues: CASSQDSLPPYQQYF. CDR3 nucleotide sequence: TGCGCCAGCAGCCAAGATAGCCTCCCCCCCTATCAGCAGTACTTC. The chain carries TRBV4-1 and TRBJ2-7; D is ambiguous. CDR1 and CDR2 from the germline V gene are MGHRA and YSYEKL. The CDR3 extends over 15 amino acids. With 0 bases removed from V and 8 bases from J, the gap between germline ends came to 17 bases.

The chain has TRBV18 and TRBJ2-7; 8 bases align to TRBD1. J was trimmed by 0 bases and V by 0 bases; bases with no gene match: 4. Germline CDR1 and CDR2: KGHSH and LQKENI. The CDR3 is made up of 16 amino acids. For the CDR3, the DNA is TGTGCCAGCTCACCACCACAGGGGGGCCTCTCCTACGAGCAGTACTTC. Translating it yields CASSPPQGGLSYEQYF. Variable domain in full (rest from reference TRBV18 and TRBJ2-7): NAGVMQNPRHLVRRRGQEARLRCSPMKGHSHVYWYRQLPEEGLKFMVYLQKENIIDESGMPKERFSAEFPKEGPSILRIQQVVRGDSAAYFCASSPPQGGLSYEQYFGPGTRLTVT.

The chain combines TRBV27 with TRBJ2-3; 8 bases match TRBD2. J was trimmed by 4 bases and V by 5 bases; bases with no gene match: 11. This CDR3 contains 16 residues. CDR1 and CDR2 (germline): MNHEY, SMNVEV (reference sequence). The CDR3 spells CASSPGAGLVADTQYF. Written as DNA, the CDR3 is TGTGCCAGCAGTCCTGGGGCGGGACTAGTGGCAGATACGCAGTATTTT.

The V gene is TRBV12-3 or TRBV12-4, the J gene TRBJ1-1; 7 bases are a match to TRBD1. The CDR3 has 16 residues. J gave up 1 base and V 6 bases, and 11 bases lay outside the gene matches. The CDR3 spells CASSPSSTGPNTEAFF. The CDR3 coding sequence is TGTGCCAGCAGCCCCTCATCGACAGGGCCGAACACTGAAGCTTTCTTT.

V usage is TRBV7-2 and J usage is TRBJ2-1; 13 bases match TRBD2. The germline V gene has CDR1 SGHTA and CDR2 FQGNSA. The length of the CDR3 is 16 residues. V was pared by 5 bases and J by 5 bases, with 6 bases of the junction left unmatched. CDR3 bases: TGTGCCAGCAGCCCAGGGACTAGCGGGATCAACAATGAGCAGTTCTTC. This sequence encodes CASSPGTSGINNEQFF.

The chain recombines TRBV6-5 with TRBJ1-5; 7 bases match TRBD1. Germline V gene sequence: CDR1 MNHEY, CDR2 SVGAGI. V lost 5 bases and J lost 0; bases outside the gene matches: 10. CDR3 length: 17 residues. The CDR3 sequence: CASSNRDSLYSNQPQHF. In DNA, the CDR3 is TGTGCCAGCAGTAACCGGGACAGCCTTTATAGCAATCAGCCCCAGCATTTT.

The J gene is TRBJ2-4, the V gene TRBV10-2, with 11 bases identical to TRBD1. Looked up from germline, CDR1 is WSHSY and CDR2 is SAAADI. V lost 7 bases to trimming and J lost 7 bases; unmatched junction nucleotides: 6. The CDR3 has 14 residues. The CDR3 is CASTLGDRGNIQYF. In DNA form, the CDR3 reads TGCGCCAGCACCCTTGGGGACAGGGGGAACATTCAGTACTTC.

The table lists this clonotype with a few counts. One junction end disagrees with the germline gene, perhaps due to a read error. V is TRBV7-7 and J is TRBJ2-2; 7 positions match TRBD1. Germline-derived CDR1 and CDR2 are SSHAT and FNYEAQ (reference sequence). The CDR3 covers 13 residues. CDR3 in amino acids: CASSLEGAGRLFF. CDR3 DNA: TGTGCTAGCAGCTTAGAGGGGGCAGGGCGGCTGTTTTTT.

Only a few counts were recorded for this clonotype. V is TRBV7-3 and J is TRBJ2-7; a possible D gene is TRBD2 (6 bases). Germline loops: CDR1 SGHTA, CDR2 FQGTGA. The CDR3 covers 17 residues. With 1 base removed from V and 3 bases from J, the gap between germline ends came to 19 bases. Written as DNA, the CDR3 is TGTGCCAGCAGCTTAAACCCCATTGCGGGGCGGGACTACGAGCAGTACTTC. This encodes CASSLNPIAGRDYEQYF.

This clonotype was picked up one time. The chain recombines TRBV7-3 with TRBJ2-2; no clear D gene. The CDR3 loop spans 15 amino acids. V lost 0 bases, J lost 5 bases, and 10 bases lay in between. The germline V gene encodes CDR1 SGHTA and CDR2 FQGTGA. In DNA form, the CDR3 reads TGTGCCAGCAGCTTAACGCCGTTGGGGACCGGGGAGCTGTTTTTT. It is translated as CASSLTPLGTGELFF. Variable domain in full (rest from reference TRBV7-3 and TRBJ2-2): GAGVSQTPSNKVTEKGKYVELRCDPISGHTALYWYRQSLGQGPEFLIYFQGTGAADDSGLPNDRFFAVRPEGSVSTLKIQRTERGDSAVYLCASSLTPLGTGELFFGEGSRLTVL.

J is TRBJ1-6 and V is TRBV28; maybe TRBD1 (6 bases). Trimming shortened V by 8 bases and J by 7 bases, and 21 bases separated the two germline ends. The CDR3 contains 16 residues. Germline V CDR1 and CDR2: MDHEN, SYDVKM. CDR3 sequence (DNA): TGTGCCAGCCTAGAGGACCTCGGACAGTCGAATTCACCCCTCCACTTT. Protein: CASLEDLGQSNSPLHF.